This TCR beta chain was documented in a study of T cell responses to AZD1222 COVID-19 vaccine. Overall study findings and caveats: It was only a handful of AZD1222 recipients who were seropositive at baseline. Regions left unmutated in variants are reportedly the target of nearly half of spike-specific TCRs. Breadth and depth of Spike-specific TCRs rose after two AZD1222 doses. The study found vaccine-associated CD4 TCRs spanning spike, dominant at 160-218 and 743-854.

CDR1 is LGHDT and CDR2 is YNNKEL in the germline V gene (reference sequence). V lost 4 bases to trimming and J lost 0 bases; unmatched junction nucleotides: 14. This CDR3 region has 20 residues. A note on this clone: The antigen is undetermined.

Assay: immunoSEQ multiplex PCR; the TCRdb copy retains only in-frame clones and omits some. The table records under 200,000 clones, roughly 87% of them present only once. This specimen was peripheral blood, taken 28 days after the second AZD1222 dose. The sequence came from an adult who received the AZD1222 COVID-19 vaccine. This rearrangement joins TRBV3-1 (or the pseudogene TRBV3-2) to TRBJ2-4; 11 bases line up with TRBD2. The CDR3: CASSPRLAGPGNIAKNIQYF. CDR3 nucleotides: TGTGCCAGCAGCCCGAGACTAGCGGGGCCGGGGAACATAGCCAAAAACATTCAGTACTTC.